The T cell receptor (beta chain) under discussion was sequenced for a study of regulatory T cells in long-lasting Graves disease. CDR3 regions were amplified by Arm-PCR using iRepertoire HTBI primers to build TCR beta libraries. TCRdb independently ran MiXCR on the multiplex PCR reads; one entry per CDR3 protein. Here the sample spans about 340,000 distinct CDR3 sequences, roughly 21% being singletons. Study outcomes and limitations: There were preferences for TRBV28, TRBJ1-2 and TRBJ2-5 in persistent disease. Patients with persistent Graves' had lower TCR diversity than newly diagnosed patients.

Time point denoted: persistent/refractory GD, antithyroid drugs over 5 years with positive TRAb. RNA isolated from PBMCs was used to make the TCR library. About this clonotype: Its antigen is undetermined.

V was pared by 5 bases and J by 6 bases, with 8 bases between. The CDR3 loop spans 12 amino acids. Germline V gives CDR1 MNHEY, CDR2 SVGEGT. The source of this sequence is a female donor with Graves disease. Sequencing was performed on peripheral blood mononuclear cells (PBMCs), taken when the disease was refractory, from a patient treated with antithyroid drugs. V is TRBV6-2 or TRBV6-3 and J is TRBJ2-4, with D unresolved. This CDR3 reads CASSEVGNIQYF. The CDR3, as DNA: TGTGCCAGCAGTGAAGTAGGAAACATTCAGTACTTC.